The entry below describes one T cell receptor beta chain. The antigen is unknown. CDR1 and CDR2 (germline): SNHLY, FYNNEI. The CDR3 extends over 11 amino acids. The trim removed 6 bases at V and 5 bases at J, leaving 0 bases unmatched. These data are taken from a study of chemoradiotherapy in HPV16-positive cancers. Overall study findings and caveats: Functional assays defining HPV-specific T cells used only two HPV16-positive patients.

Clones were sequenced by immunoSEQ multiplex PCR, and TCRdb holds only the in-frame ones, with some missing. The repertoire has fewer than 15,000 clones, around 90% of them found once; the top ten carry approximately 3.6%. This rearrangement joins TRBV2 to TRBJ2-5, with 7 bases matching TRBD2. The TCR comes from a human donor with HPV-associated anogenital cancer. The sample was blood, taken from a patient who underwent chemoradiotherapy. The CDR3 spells CASSGGETQYF. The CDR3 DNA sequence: TGTGCCAGCAGCGGGGGGGAGACCCAGTACTTC.